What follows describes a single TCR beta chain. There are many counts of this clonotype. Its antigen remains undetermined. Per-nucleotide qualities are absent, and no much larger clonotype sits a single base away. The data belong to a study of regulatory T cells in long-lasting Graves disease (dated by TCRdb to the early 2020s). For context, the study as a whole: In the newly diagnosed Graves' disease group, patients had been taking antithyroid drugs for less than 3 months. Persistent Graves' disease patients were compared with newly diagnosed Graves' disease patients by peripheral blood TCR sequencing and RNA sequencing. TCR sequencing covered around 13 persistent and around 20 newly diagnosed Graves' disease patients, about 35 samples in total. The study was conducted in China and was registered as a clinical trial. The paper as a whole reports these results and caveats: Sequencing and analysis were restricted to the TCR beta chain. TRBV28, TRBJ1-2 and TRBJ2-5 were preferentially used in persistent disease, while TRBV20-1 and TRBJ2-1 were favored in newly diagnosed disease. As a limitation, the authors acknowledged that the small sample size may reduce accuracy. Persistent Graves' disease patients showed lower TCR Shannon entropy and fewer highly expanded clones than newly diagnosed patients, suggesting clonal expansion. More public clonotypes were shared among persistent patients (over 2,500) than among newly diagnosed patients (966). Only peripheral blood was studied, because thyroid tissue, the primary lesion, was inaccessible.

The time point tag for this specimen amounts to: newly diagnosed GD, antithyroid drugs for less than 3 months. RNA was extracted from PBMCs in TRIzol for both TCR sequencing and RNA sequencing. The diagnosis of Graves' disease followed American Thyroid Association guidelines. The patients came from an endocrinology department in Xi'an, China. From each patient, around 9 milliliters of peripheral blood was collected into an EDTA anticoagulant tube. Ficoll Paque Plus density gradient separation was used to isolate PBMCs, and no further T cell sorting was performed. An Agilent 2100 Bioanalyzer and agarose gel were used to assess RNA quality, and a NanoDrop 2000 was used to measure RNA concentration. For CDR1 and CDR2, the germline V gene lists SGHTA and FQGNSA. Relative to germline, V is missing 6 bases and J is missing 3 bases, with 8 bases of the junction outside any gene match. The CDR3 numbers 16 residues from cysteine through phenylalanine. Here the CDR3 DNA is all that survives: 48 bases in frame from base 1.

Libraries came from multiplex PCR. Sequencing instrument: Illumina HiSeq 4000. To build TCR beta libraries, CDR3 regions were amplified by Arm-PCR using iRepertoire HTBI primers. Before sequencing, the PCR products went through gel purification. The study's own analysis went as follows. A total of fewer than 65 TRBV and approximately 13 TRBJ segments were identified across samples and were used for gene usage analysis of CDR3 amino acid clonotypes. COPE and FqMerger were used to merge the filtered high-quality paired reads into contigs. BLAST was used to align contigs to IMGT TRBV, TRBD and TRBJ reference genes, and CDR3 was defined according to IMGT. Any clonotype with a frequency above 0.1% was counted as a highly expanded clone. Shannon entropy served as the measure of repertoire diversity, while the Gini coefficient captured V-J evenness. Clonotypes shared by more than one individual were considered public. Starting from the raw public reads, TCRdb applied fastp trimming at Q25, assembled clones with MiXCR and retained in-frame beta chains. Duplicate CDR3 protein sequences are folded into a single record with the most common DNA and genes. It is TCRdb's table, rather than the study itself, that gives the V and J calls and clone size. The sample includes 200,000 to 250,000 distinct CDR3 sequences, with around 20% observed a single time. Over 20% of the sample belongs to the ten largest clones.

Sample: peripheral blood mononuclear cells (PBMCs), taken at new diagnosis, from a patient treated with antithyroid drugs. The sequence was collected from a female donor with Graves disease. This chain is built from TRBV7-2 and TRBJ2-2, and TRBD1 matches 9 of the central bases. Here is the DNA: TGTGCCAGCAGTTTGGACAGGGGCTTTTACACCGGGGAGCTGTTTTTT. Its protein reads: CASSLDRGFYTGELFF.